The clone carrying this TCR beta chain has a handful of counts. What it binds is unknown. The entry originates in a study of metastatic and nonmetastatic thyroid tumors. Across the study: Malignant and benign thyroid patients had repertoires compared in peripheral blood and tumor or nodule tissue.

Broader study findings: Malignant thyroid tumors reportedly had TCR beta diversity that was significantly higher than in benign nodules, in blood and tumor.

CDR1 is MNHNS and CDR2 is SASEGT in the germline V gene. Between the trimmed V and J ends, which lost 7 bases and 6 bases, there was a span of 21 bases. The CDR3 is 16 residues long. Original processing notes: Between-group CDR3 differences, defined by clinicopathological status, yielded a distant-metastasis classifier for papillary thyroid cancer. TCRdb reassembled clones from the PCR reads with MiXCR. The V and J calls here are based on TCRdb, not the publication. The data contain 30,000 to 35,000 clones, roughly 15% of them seen just once; the ten biggest clones take up roughly 7%. Patients were all untreated before their thyroid surgery.

This clonotype was obtained from a female donor with papillary thyroid cancer or a benign thyroid nodule (not recorded which). Some clones in this sample may be carry-over from other donors' samples. The sequencing sample was made of blood. J is TRBJ2-2 and V is TRBV6-1; no clear D gene. The CDR3 region has the DNA TGTGCCAGCACTAAAGGGCCGTTCAGAGGATCCGGGGAGCTGTTTTTT. Translation: CASTKGPFRGSGELFF.